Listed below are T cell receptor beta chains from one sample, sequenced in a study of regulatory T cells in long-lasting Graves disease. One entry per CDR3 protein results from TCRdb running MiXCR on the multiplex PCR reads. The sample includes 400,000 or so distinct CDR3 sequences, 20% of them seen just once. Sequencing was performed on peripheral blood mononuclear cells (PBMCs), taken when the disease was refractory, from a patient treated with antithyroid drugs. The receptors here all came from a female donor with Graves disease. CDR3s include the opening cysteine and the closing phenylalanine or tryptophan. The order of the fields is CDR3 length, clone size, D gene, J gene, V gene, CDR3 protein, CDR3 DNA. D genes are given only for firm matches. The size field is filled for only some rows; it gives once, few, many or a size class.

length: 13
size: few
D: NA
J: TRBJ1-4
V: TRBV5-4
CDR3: CASSLFTNEKLFF
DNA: TGTGCCAGCAGCTTGTTTACTAATGAAAAACTGTTTTTT

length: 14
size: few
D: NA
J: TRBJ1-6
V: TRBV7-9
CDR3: CASSLRDDNSPLHF
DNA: TGTGCCAGCAGCTTAAGGGACGACAATTCACCCCTCCACTTT

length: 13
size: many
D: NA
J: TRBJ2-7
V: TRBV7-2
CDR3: CASSINRGNEQYF
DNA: TGTGCCAGCAGCATAAACCGAGGGAACGAGCAGTACTTC

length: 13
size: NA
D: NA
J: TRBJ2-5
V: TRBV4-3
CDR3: CASSQPDRETQYF
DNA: TGCGCCAGCAGCCAACCGGATAGGGAGACCCAGTACTTC

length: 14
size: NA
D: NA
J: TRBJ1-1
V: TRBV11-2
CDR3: CASTPAQANTEAFF
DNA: TGTGCCAGCACCCCCGCCCAGGCGAACACTGAAGCTTTCTTT

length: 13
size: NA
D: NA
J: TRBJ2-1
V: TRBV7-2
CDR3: CASSFIFLNEQFF
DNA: TGTGCCAGCAGCTTTATTTTCCTCAATGAGCAGTTCTTC

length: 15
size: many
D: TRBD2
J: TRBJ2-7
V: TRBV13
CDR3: CASSLMSSGRYEQYF
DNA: TGTGCCAGCAGCTTAATGAGTAGCGGGAGGTACGAGCAGTACTTC

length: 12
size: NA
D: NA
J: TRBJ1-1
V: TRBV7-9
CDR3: CASSLLATEAFF
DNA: TGTGCCAGCAGCTTACTCGCCACTGAAGCTTTCTTT

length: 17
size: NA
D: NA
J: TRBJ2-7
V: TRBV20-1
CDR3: CSARDRGASGSSYEQYF
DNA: TGCAGTGCTAGAGATCGAGGGGCCTCCGGGAGCTCCTACGAGCAGTACTTC

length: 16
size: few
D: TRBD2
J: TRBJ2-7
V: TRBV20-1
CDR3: CSARDSTSGSLDEQYF
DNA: TGCAGTGCTAGAGATTCGACTAGCGGGAGCTTAGACGAGCAGTACTTC

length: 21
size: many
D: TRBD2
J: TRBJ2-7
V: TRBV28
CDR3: CASSLSYGWGLAGDRPYEQYF
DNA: TGTGCCAGCAGTTTATCGTACGGGTGGGGACTAGCGGGAGATCGCCCCTACGAGCAGTACTTC

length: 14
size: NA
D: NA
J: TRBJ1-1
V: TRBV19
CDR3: CASAPGALGTEAFF
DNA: TGTGCCAGCGCCCCTGGAGCCCTGGGCACTGAAGCTTTCTTT

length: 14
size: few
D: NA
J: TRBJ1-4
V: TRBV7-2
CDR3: CASSKEVFGEKLFF
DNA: TGTGCCAGCAGCAAGGAGGTGTTCGGTGAAAAACTGTTTTTT

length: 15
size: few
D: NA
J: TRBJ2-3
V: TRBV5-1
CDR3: CASSLRGQNTDTQYF
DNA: TGCGCCAGCAGCTTGAGAGGACAGAACACAGATACGCAGTATTTT

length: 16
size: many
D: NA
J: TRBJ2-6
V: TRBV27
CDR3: CASRRTGTSGANVLTF
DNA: TGTGCCAGCAGACGGACCGGGACGTCTGGGGCCAACGTCCTGACTTTC

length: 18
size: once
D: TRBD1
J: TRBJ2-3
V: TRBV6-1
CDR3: CASSPGQGAAMFPDTQYF
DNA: TGTGCCAGCAGCCCGGGACAGGGGGCGGCCATGTTCCCAGATACGCAGTATTTT

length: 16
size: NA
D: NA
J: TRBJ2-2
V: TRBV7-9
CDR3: CASSPFRATNTGELFF
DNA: TGTGCCAGCAGCCCCTTCCGGGCTACGAACACCGGGGAGCTGTTTTTT

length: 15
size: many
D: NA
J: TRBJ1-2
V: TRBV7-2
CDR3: CASSLGGQGGYGYTF
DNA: TGTGCCAGCAGCTTAGGCGGGCAGGGTGGCTATGGCTACACCTTC

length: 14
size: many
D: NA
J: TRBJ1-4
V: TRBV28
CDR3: CASSFNRVNEKLFF
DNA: TGTGCCAGCAGTTTTAACAGGGTCAATGAAAAACTGTTTTTT

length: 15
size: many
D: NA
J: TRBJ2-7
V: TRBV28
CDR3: CASSLGGGVSNEQYF
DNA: TGTGCCAGCAGTCTTGGTGGGGGAGTAAGTAACGAGCAGTACTTC

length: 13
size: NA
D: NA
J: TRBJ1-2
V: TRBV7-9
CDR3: CASSRDGPYGYTF
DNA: TGTGCCAGCAGCAGGGACGGACCCTATGGCTACACCTTC

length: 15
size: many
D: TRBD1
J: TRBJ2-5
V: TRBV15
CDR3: CATSYGQGRGETQYF
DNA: TGTGCCACCAGCTACGGACAGGGGAGAGGAGAGACCCAGTACTTC

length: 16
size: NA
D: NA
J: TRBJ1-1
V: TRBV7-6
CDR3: CASSLGVGNLNTEAFF
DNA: TGTGCCAGCAGCTTAGGGGTGGGAAATTTGAACACTGAAGCTTTCTTT

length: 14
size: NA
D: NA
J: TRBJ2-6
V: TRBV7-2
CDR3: CASLIYSGANVLTF
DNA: TGTGCCAGCCTAATATACTCTGGGGCCAACGTCCTGACTTTC

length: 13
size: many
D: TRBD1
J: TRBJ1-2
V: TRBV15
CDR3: CATSRRRDSNSTF
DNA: TGTGCCACCAGCCGGAGGAGGGACAGTAACTCCACCTTC

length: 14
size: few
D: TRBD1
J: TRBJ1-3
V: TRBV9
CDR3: CASSVTGYGNTIYF
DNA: TGTGCCAGCAGCGTGACAGGGTACGGAAACACCATATATTTT

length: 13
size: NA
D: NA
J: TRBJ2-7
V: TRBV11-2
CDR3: CASRQGTSYEQYF
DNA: TGTGCCAGCAGACAGGGAACGTCCTACGAGCAGTACTTC

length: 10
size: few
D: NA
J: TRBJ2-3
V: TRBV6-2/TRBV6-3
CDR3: CAQHFDTQYF
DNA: TGTGCCCAGCACTTTGATACGCAGTATTTT

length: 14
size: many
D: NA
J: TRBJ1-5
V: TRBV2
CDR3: CASSEGQGRGPQHF
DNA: TGTGCCAGCAGTGAAGGGCAGGGCCGAGGGCCCCAGCATTTT

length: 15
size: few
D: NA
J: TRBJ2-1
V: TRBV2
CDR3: CASSVGGRTPNEQFF
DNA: TGTGCCAGCAGTGTAGGGGGGAGGACCCCCAATGAGCAGTTCTTC

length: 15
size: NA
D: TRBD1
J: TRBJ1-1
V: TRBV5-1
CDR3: CASSKSGQGNTEAFF
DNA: TGCGCCAGCAGCAAGAGCGGACAGGGGAACACTGAAGCTTTCTTT

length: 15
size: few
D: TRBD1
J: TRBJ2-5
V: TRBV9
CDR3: CASSLGQAYGETQYF
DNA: TGTGCCAGCAGCTTGGGACAGGCTTATGGGGAGACCCAGTACTTC

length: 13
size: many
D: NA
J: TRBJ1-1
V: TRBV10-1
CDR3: CASRAKINTEAFF
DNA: TGCGCCAGCAGGGCGAAGATTAACACTGAAGCTTTCTTT

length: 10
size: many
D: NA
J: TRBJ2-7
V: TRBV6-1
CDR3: CASRRNEQYF
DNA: TGTGCCAGCAGGAGAAACGAGCAGTACTTC

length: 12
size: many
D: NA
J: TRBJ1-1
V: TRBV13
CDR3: CASSPRETEAFF
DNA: TGTGCCAGCAGCCCGAGGGAAACTGAAGCTTTCTTT

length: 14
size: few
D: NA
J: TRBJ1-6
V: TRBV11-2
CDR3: CASAYIANNSPLHF
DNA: TGTGCCAGCGCTTATATAGCAAATAATTCACCCCTCCACTTT

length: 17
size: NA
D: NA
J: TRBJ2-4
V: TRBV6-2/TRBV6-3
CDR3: CASSPCGGATAKNIQYF
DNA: TGTGCCAGCAGTCCCTGCGGTGGGGCAACGGCCAAAAACATTCAGTACTTC

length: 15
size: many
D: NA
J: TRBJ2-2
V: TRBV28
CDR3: CASSSPGTRAGELFF
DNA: TGTGCCAGCAGTTCCCCCGGAACGAGGGCCGGGGAGCTGTTTTTT

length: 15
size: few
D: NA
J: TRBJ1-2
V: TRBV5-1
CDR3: CASSLRAEANYGYTF
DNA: TGCGCCAGCAGCTTGCGGGCAGAGGCCAACTATGGCTACACCTTC

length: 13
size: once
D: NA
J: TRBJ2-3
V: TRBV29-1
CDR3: CSVVPRGVNTQYF
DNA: TGCAGCGTTGTTCCGCGGGGAGTTAATACGCAGTATTTT

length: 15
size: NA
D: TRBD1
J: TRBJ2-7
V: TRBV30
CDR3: CACLTPGTGRYEQYF
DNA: TGTGCCTGTCTAACCCCGGGGACAGGGCGTTACGAGCAGTACTTC

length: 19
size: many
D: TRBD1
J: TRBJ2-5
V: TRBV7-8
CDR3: CASSPWTGAATPSWETQYF
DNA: TGTGCCAGCAGCCCATGGACAGGGGCCGCTACCCCTTCATGGGAGACCCAGTACTTC

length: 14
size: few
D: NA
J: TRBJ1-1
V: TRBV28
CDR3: CASSLSLGVSEAFF
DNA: TGTGCCAGCAGTTTATCGTTGGGGGTATCTGAAGCTTTCTTT

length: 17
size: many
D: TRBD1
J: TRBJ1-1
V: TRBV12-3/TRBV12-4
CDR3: CASSSGTGGSSDTEAFF
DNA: TGTGCCAGCAGTTCCGGGACAGGGGGCTCTTCGGACACTGAAGCTTTCTTT

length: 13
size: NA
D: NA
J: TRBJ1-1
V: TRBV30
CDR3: CAWSVWVGTEAFF
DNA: TGTGCCTGGAGTGTTTGGGTCGGCACTGAAGCTTTCTTT

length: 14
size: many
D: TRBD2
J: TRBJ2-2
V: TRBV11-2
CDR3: CASSSSGRDGELFF
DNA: TGTGCCAGCAGCTCCAGCGGGAGAGACGGGGAGCTGTTTTTT

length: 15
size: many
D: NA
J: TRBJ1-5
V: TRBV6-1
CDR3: CASSPRPGSNQPQHF
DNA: TGTGCCAGCAGTCCTCGGCCAGGGAGCAATCAGCCCCAGCATTTT

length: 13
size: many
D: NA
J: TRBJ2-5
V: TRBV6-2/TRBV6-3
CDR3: CASAGQLKETQYF
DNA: TGTGCCAGCGCCGGACAGTTAAAAGAGACCCAGTACTTC

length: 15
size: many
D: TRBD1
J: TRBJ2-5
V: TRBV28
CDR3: CASSFRGTGGVPQYF
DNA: TGTGCCAGCAGTTTTCGCGGGACAGGGGGCGTCCCCCAGTACTTC

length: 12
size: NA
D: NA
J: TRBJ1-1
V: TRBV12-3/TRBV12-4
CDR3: CASNWDGLEAFF
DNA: TGTGCCAGCAACTGGGACGGGCTTGAAGCTTTCTTT

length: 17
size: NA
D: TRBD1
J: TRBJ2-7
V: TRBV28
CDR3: CASTYRGVAGKRDEQYF
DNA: TGTGCCAGCACCTACAGGGGGGTCGCGGGAAAGAGGGACGAGCAGTACTTC

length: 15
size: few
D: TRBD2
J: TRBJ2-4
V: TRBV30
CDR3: CAWSVPRGVKNIQYF
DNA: TGTGCCTGGTCCGTCCCCCGGGGGGTCAAAAACATTCAGTACTTC

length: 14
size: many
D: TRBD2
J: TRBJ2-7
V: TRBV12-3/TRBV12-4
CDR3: CASSLLAVLYEQYF
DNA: TGTGCCAGCAGTTTGCTAGCGGTCCTCTACGAGCAGTACTTC

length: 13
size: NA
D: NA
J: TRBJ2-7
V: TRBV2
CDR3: CASSVKGFGEQYF
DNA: TGTGCCAGCAGTGTAAAGGGTTTCGGAGAGCAGTACTTC

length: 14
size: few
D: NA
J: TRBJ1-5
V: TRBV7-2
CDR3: CASSLVARGDPQHF
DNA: TGTGCCAGCAGCTTAGTGGCCAGGGGAGATCCCCAGCATTTT